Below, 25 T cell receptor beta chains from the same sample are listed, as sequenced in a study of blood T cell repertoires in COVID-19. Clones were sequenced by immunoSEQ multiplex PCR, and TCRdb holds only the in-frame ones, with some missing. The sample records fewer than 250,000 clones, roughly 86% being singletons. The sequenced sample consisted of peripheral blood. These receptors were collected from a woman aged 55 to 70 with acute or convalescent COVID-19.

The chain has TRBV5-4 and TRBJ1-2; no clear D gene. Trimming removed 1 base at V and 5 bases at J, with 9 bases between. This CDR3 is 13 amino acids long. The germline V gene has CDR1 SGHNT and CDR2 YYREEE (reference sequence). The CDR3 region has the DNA TGTGCCAGCAGCTTGAAGGGAGGGTATGGCTACACCTTC. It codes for CASSLKGGYGYTF.

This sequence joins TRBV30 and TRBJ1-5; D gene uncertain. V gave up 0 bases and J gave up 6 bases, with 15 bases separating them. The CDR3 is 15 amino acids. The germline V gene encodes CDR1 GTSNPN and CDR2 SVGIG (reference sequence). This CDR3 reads CAWSVTGGLSQPQHF. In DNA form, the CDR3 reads TGTGCCTGGAGTGTCACGGGAGGGCTCTCTCAGCCCCAGCATTTT. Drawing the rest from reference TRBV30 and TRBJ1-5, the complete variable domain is SQTIHQWPATLVQPVGSPLSLECTVEGTSNPNLYWYRQAAGRGLQLLFYSVGIGQISSEVPQNLSASRPQDRQFILSSKKLLLSDSGFYLCAWSVTGGLSQPQHFGDGTRLSIL.

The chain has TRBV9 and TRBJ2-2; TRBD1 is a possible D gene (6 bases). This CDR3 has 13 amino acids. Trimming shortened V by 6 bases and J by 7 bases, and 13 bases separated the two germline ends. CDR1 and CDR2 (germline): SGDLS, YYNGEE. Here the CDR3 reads CASTRETGGELFF. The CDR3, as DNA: TGTGCCAGCACAAGGGAGACAGGCGGGGAGCTGTTTTTT.

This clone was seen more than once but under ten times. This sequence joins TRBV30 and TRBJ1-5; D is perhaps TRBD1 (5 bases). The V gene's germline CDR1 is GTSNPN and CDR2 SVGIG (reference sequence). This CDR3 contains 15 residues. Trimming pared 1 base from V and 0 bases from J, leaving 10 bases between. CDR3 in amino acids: CAWSARQYSNQPQHF. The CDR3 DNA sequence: TGTGCCTGGAGTGCGAGACAGTATAGCAATCAGCCCCAGCATTTT.

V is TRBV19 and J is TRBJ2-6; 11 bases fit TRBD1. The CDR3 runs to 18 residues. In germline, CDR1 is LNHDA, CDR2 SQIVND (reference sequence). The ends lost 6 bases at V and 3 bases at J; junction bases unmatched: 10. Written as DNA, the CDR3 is TGTGCCAGTAGCAAGGACAGGGGGCAGATCGGTGGGGCCAACGTCCTGACTTTC. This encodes CASSKDRGQIGGANVLTF.

The CDR3 coding sequence is TGTGCCAGCAGCTTAATATCTAGCAATGGCTACACCTTC. Translation: CASSLISSNGYTF. The chain uses TRBV7-6 and TRBJ1-2; D uncertain. Trimming took off 2 bases at V and 6 bases at J, with 10 bases between the two ends. The CDR3 extends over 13 amino acids. The V gene's germline CDR1 is SGHVS and CDR2 FNYEAQ.

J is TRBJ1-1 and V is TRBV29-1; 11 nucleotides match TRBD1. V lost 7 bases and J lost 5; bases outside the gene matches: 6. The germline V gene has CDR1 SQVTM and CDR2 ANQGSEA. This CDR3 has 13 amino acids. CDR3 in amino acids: CSAGTGGRTEAFF. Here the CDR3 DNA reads TGCAGCGCCGGGACAGGGGGTCGAACTGAAGCTTTCTTT.

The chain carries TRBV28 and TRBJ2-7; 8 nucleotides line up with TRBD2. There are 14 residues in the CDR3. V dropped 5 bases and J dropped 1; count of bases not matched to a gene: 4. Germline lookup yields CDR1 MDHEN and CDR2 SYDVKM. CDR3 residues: CASSPSGLSYEQYF. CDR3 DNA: TGTGCCAGCAGTCCTAGCGGGCTATCCTACGAGCAGTACTTC.

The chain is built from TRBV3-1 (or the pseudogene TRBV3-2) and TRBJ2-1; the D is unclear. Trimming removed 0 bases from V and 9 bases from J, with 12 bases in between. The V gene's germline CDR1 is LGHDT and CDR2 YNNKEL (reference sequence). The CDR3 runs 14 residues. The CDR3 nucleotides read TGTGCCAGCAGCCAAGATCGTTTGCGAATTGAGCAGTTCTTC. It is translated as CASSQDRLRIEQFF.

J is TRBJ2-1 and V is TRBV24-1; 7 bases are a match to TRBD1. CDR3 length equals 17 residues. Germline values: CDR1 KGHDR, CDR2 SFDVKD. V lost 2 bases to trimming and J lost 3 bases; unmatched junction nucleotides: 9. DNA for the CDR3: TGTGCCACCAGTGATTCCCTGGACGACAGGGACTACAATGAGCAGTTCTTC. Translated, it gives CATSDSLDDRDYNEQFF.

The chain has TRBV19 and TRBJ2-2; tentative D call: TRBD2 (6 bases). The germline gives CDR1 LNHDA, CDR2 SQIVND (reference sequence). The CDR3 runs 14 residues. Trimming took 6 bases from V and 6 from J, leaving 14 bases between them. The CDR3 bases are TGTGCCAGTAGCCGAAGGACTATTCCCGGGGAGCTGTTTTTT. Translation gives CASSRRTIPGELFF. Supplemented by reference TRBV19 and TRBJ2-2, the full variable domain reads DGGITQSPKYLFRKEGQNVTLSCEQNLNHDAMYWYRQDPGQGLRLIYYSQIVNDFQKGDIAEGYSVSREKKESFPLTVTSAQKNPTAFYLCASSRRTIPGELFFGEGSRLTVL.

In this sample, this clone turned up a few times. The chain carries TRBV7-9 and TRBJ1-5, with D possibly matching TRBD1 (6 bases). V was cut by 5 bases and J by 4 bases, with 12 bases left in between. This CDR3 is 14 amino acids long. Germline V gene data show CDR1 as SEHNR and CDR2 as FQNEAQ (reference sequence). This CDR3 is CASSPGTLNQPQHF. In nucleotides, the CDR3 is TGTGCCAGCAGCCCCGGGACACTAAATCAGCCCCAGCATTTT.

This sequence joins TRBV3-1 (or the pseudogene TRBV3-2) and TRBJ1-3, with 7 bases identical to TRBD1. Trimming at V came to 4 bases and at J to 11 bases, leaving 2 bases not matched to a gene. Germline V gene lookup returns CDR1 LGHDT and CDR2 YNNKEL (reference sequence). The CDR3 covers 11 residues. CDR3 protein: CASSRTGSIYF. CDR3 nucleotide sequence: TGTGCCAGCAGCCGGACAGGTTCCATATATTTT.

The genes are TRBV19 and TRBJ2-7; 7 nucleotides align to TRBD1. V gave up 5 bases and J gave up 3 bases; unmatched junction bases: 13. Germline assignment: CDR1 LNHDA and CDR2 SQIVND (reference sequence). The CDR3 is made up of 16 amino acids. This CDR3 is CASSLAYRDRVYEQYF. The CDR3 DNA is TGTGCCAGTAGTCTCGCCTACCGCGACAGGGTCTACGAGCAGTACTTC.

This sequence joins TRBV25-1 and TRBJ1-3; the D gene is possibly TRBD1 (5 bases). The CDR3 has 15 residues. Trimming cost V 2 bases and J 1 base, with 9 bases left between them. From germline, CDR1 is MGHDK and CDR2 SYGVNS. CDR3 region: CASSENRRSGNTIYF. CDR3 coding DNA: TGTGCCAGCAGTGAAAACAGGCGGTCTGGAAACACCATATATTTT. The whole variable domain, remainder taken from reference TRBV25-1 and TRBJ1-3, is EADIYQTPRYLVIGTGKKITLECSQTMGHDKMYWYQQDPGMELHLIHYSYGVNSTEKGDLSSESTVSRIRTEHFPLTLESARPSHTSQYLCASSENRRSGNTIYFGEGSWLTVV.

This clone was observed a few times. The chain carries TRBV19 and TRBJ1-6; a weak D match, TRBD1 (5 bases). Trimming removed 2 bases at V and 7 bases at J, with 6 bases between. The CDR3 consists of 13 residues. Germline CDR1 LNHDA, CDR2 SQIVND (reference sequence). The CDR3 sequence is CASSIRQNSPLHF. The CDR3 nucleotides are TGTGCCAGTAGTATAAGACAGAATTCACCCCTCCACTTT.

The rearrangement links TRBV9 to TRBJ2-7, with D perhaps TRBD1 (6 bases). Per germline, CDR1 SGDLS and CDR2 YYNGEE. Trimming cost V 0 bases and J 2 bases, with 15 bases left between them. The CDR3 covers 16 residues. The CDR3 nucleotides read TGTGCCAGCAGCGTAGTTCCGGACAGTCTGCCCTACGAGCAGTACTTC. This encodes CASSVVPDSLPYEQYF.

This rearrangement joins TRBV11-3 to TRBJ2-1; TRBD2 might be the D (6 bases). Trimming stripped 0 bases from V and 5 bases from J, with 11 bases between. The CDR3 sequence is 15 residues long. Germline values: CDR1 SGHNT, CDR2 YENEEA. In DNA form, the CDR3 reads TGTGCCAGCAGCTTAGAGGGGGGACGGAACAATGAGCAGTTCTTC. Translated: CASSLEGGRNNEQFF.

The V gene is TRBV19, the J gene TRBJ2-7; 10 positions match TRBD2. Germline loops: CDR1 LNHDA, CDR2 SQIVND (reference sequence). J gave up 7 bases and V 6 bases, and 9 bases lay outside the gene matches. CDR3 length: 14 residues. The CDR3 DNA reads TGTGCCAGTAGCGAACTAGCGGGGCTCTCGGAGCAGTACTTC. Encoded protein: CASSELAGLSEQYF.

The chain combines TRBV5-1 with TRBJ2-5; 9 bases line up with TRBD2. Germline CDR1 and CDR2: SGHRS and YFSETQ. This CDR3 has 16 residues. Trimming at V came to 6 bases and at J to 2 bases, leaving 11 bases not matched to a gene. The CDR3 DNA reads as TGCGCCAGCAAAGGCGGGGGGGCCGGAGGGCAAGAGACCCAGTACTTC. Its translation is CASKGGGAGGQETQYF.

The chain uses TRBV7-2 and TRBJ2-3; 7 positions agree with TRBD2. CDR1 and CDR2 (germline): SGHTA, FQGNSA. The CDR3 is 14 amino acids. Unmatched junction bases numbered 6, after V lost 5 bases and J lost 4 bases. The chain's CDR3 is CASSPGLAADTQYF. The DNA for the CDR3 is TGTGCCAGCAGCCCCGGCCTAGCGGCAGATACGCAGTATTTT.

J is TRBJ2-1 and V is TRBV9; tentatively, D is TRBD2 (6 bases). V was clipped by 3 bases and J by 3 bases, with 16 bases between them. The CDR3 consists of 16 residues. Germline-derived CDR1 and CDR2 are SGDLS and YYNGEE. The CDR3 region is CASSAEGGGFYNEQFF. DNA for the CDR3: TGTGCCAGCAGCGCCGAGGGAGGTGGCTTCTACAATGAGCAGTTCTTC.

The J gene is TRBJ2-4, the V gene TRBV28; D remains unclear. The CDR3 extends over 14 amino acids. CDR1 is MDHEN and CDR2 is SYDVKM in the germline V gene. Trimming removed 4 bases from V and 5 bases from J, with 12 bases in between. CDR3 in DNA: TGTGCCAGCAGTTCCCAACTCCAAGAAAACATTCAGTACTTC. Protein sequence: CASSSQLQENIQYF.

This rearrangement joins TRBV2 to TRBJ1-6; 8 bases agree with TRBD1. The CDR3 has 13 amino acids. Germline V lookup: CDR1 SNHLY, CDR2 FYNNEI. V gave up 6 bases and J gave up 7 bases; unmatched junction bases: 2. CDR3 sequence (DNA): TGTGCCAGCAGCCGACAGGGGAATTCACCCCTCCACTTT. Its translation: CASSRQGNSPLHF.

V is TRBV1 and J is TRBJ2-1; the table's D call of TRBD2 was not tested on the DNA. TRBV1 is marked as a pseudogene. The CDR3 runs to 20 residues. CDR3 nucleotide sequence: TGCACCAGCAGCCAACGGGACAGGGATCCTAGTGCTAGCGGGAGTCCTGCGCAGTTCTTC. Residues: CTSSQRDRDPSASGSPAQFF.